The 32 T cell receptor beta chains presented below share a single source sample, sequenced in a study of regulatory T cells in long-lasting Graves disease. For TCR beta, libraries came from iRepertoire HTBI primers and Arm-PCR of CDR3 regions. Using its own MiXCR run on the multiplex PCR reads, TCRdb lists one record per CDR3 protein. The repertoire includes hundreds of thousands of distinct CDR3 sequences, around 15% of them detected once, and 18% sits in the top ten. The time point: newly diagnosed GD, antithyroid drugs for less than 3 months. TCR sequences were obtained from RNA taken from PBMCs. The same data also contributed to another study, on T cells in Graves' hyperthyroidism and ophthalmopathy.

Here the sequenced sample was peripheral blood mononuclear cells (PBMCs), taken at new diagnosis, from a patient treated with antithyroid drugs. The receptor set was obtained from a woman aged 30 to 39 with Graves disease.

To note about this clonotype: A much larger clonotype is one base distant, so this may be a read error. The chain links TRBV29-1 to TRBJ1-1; no definite D call. Germline loops: CDR1 SQVTM, CDR2 ANQGSEA. Trimming removed 4 bases at V and 1 base at J, with 4 bases between. The CDR3 has 11 amino acids. CDR3 amino acids: CSVAENTEAFF. The CDR3 DNA reads as TGCAGCGTTGCGGAGAACACTGAAGCTTTCTTT.

This clonotype was seen at least ten times. V is TRBV11-3 and J is TRBJ2-3, with a possible D match to TRBD1 (5 bases). The V gene's germline CDR1 is SGHNT and CDR2 YENEEA. CDR3 length: 14 residues. Deletions cut 5 bases from V and 3 bases from J, with 12 bases between. The DNA of the CDR3 is TGTGCCAGCAGCGTCACAGGTTTTACAGATACGCAGTATTTT. It yields the protein CASSVTGFTDTQYF.

The V and J genes are TRBV7-9 and TRBJ1-2; D call uncertain. Deletions cut 3 bases from V and 4 bases from J, with 15 bases between. The germline gives CDR1 SEHNR, CDR2 FQNEAQ (reference sequence). CDR3 size: 15 residues. The CDR3 protein is CASSFDPQKAYGYTF. The CDR3 DNA follows: TGTGCCAGCAGCTTTGACCCGCAAAAGGCCTATGGCTACACCTTC.

This clonotype was picked up many times. This sequence joins TRBV20-1 and TRBJ2-7, with D maybe TRBD2 (6 bases). V lost 1 base and J 4 bases, leaving 14 bases between the germline ends. This CDR3 region has 14 residues. Germline loops: CDR1 DFQATT, CDR2 SNEGSKA (reference sequence). The CDR3 loop is CSARALPSAYEQYF. Written as DNA, the CDR3 is TGCAGTGCTAGAGCGTTGCCTAGCGCTTACGAGCAGTACTTC.

V is TRBV12-3 or TRBV12-4 and J is TRBJ2-7; 10 nucleotides agree with TRBD1. Unmatched junction bases numbered 7, after V lost 6 bases and J lost 2 bases. The CDR3 is 15 residues long. The CDR3 reads CASRPSGTGAYEQYF. In nucleotides, the CDR3 is TGTGCCAGCAGGCCGTCCGGGACAGGGGCCTACGAGCAGTACTTC.

This clonotype was observed at least ten times. This chain uses TRBV27 with TRBJ1-2; D may be TRBD1 (5 bases). V lost 5 bases, J lost 6 bases, and 25 bases lay in between. CDR1 is MNHEY and CDR2 is SMNVEV in the germline V gene (reference sequence). The CDR3 covers 17 residues. CDR3 amino acids: CASSLTISLRVGDGYTF. CDR3 sequence (DNA): TGTGCCAGCAGTCTGACAATATCCCTCAGGGTTGGGGATGGCTACACCTTC.

The chain carries TRBV18 and TRBJ2-5; a weak D match, TRBD1 (5 bases). This CDR3 has 13 residues. The V end was cut by 4 bases, the J end by 3 bases, with 9 bases between. Germline lookup yields CDR1 KGHSH and CDR2 LQKENI. DNA for the CDR3: TGTGCCAGCTCACTTATCAGGGAAGAGACCCAGTACTTC. This codes for CASSLIREETQYF.

This clonotype was found a few times. This chain joins TRBV28 and TRBJ1-5; TRBD1 aligns across 8 bases. The CDR3 totals 13 residues. Per germline, CDR1 MDHEN and CDR2 SYDVKM. V trimming: 6 bases; J trimming: 6 bases; junction bases outside the gene matches: 4. The CDR3 protein is CASRQGVSQPQHF. In DNA, the CDR3 is TGTGCCAGCAGACAGGGGGTTTCTCAGCCCCAGCATTTT. Variable domain in full (rest from reference TRBV28 and TRBJ1-5): DVKVTQSSRYLVKRTGEKVFLECVQDMDHENMFWYRQDPGLGLRLIYFSYDVKMKEKGDIPEGYSVSREKKERFSLILESASTNQTSMYLCASRQGVSQPQHFGDGTRLSIL.

This clonotype was found a few times. This rearrangement joins TRBV7-9 to TRBJ2-5; D is undetermined. V lost 0 bases, J lost 1 base, and 9 bases lay in between. The CDR3 is made up of 15 amino acids. CDR1 SEHNR and CDR2 FQNEAQ come from the germline V gene (reference sequence). CDR3 region: CASSLAARAQETQYF. CDR3 in DNA: TGTGCCAGCAGCTTAGCGGCCCGCGCCCAAGAGACCCAGTACTTC.

This clonotype was recorded many times. This may be a read error: a much more frequent sequence differs by one nucleotide. V gene TRBV7-2 combines with J gene TRBJ1-1; TRBD1 might be the D (6 bases). CDR1 and CDR2 (germline): SGHTA, FQGNSA. V lost 5 bases and J 1 base, leaving 8 bases between the germline ends. The CDR3 loop spans 13 amino acids. The CDR3 sequence: CASSMTGNTEAFF. DNA for the CDR3: TGTGCCAGCAGCATGACAGGGAACACTGAAGCTTTCTTT.

On this clonotype itself: The junction departs from germline at one end; a sequencing error may be responsible. The gene calls are TRBV9 and TRBJ2-3; D not resolved. Germline-derived CDR1 and CDR2 are SGDLS and YYNGEE. This CDR3 is built from 11 residues. This CDR3 is CASSASDAQYF. For the CDR3, the DNA is TGTGCCAGCAGCGCCTCAGATGCGCAGTATTTT.

This clonotype has just a few counts. The V gene is TRBV25-1, the J gene TRBJ2-7; possible D gene TRBD1, 6 bases. Germline lookup yields CDR1 MGHDK and CDR2 SYGVNS. Trimming removed 6 bases from V and 0 bases from J, with 9 bases in between. CDR3 size: 13 residues. The CDR3 sequence: CASSTGPSYEQYF. The CDR3 DNA follows: TGTGCCAGCAGCACAGGGCCCTCCTACGAGCAGTACTTC.

This clonotype was recorded many times. The gene calls are TRBV15 and TRBJ2-5; possibly TRBD1 or TRBD2 for D (5 bases each). V was pared by 1 base and J by 4 bases, with 10 bases between. Germline CDR1 LNHNV, CDR2 YYDKDF (reference sequence). There are 14 residues in the CDR3. CDR3 amino acids: CATSRAPGAETQYF. CDR3 DNA sequence: TGTGCCACCAGCAGAGCTCCCGGGGCAGAGACCCAGTACTTC.

The chain couples TRBV6-1 to TRBJ2-5, with TRBD2 matching over 7 bases. Germline assignment: CDR1 MNHNS and CDR2 SASEGT. J lost 3 bases, V lost 5 bases, and 6 bases had no gene match. There are 14 residues in the CDR3. CDR3 coding DNA: TGTGCCAGCAGTAGCGGGACTTGGAAAGAGACCCAGTACTTC. Protein product: CASSSGTWKETQYF.

The chain links TRBV14 to TRBJ2-1; 9 bases fit TRBD2. Germline CDR1 SGHDN, CDR2 FVKESK. The CDR3 spans 15 residues. The junction had 2 bases not matched to a gene; V was cut back by 2 bases and J by 3 bases. CDR3 sequence: CASSQFSGSYNEQFF. The CDR3 bases are TGTGCCAGCAGCCAATTTAGCGGGAGCTACAATGAGCAGTTCTTC.

This clonotype was counted ten times or more. The chain uses TRBV12-3 or TRBV12-4 and TRBJ1-1; no firm D call. CDR3 length equals 14 residues. V was trimmed by 1 base and J by 4 bases, leaving 10 bases between them. DNA for the CDR3: TGTGCCAGCAGTTTAGATATGGTGGCCACTGAAGCTTTCTTT. Encoded protein: CASSLDMVATEAFF.

V usage is TRBV15 and J usage is TRBJ1-6; D not certain. Looked up from germline, CDR1 is LNHNV and CDR2 is YYDKDF (reference sequence). The V end was cut by 4 bases, the J end by 10 bases, with 11 bases between. This CDR3 comprises 13 residues. Written as DNA, the CDR3 is TGTGCCACCAGCACAGGAGTATACTCACCCCTCCACTTT. It codes for CATSTGVYSPLHF.

Only a few counts were recorded for this clonotype. This chain connects TRBV24-1 to TRBJ2-5; D gene ambiguous. Germline CDR1 is KGHDR and CDR2 is SFDVKD. The CDR3 sequence is 13 residues long. With 6 bases removed from V and 4 bases from J, the gap between germline ends came to 11 bases. This CDR3 reads CATSTRKGETQYF. CDR3 nucleotides: TGTGCCACCAGTACCCGGAAGGGAGAGACCCAGTACTTC.

A remark on this clonotype: An end of the junction differs from the germline gene, which may be a read error. The chain employs TRBV20-1 and TRBJ1-2, with 10 bases lining up with TRBD1. The CDR3 is 13 amino acids. The V gene's germline CDR1 is DFQATT and CDR2 SNEGSKA (reference sequence). As DNA, the CDR3 is TGCAGTGCTAGTGGACAGGGGGGCTATGTCTACACCTTC. It yields the protein CSASGQGGYVYTF.

This clonotype came up a few times. The chain links TRBV7-2 to TRBJ2-1; TRBD2 matches 14 bases. After removal of 6 bases from V and 8 bases from J, the junction contained 6 bases not matched to a gene. CDR3 length equals 15 residues. Germline V lookup: CDR1 SGHTA, CDR2 FQGNSA. The CDR3 loop is CASRTGLAGVDEQFF. Here the CDR3 DNA reads TGTGCCAGCAGAACGGGACTAGCGGGAGTAGATGAGCAGTTCTTC.

Only a few counts were recorded for this clonotype. The rearrangement links TRBV27 to TRBJ2-7; a weak D match, TRBD1 (6 bases). This CDR3 is built from 15 residues. Germline CDR1 reads MNHEY; CDR2 reads SMNVEV (reference sequence). V was clipped by 5 bases and J by 6 bases, with 20 bases between them. DNA of the CDR3: TGTGCCAGCAGTATTCACAGGGAGCCTCTACGCGAGCAGTACTTC. This codes for CASSIHREPLREQYF.

At least ten counts were recorded for this clonotype. At one boundary the junction diverges from the germline segment, which might be a read error. V usage is TRBV3-1 and J usage is TRBJ1-5, with 8 bases aligning to TRBD1. This CDR3 comprises 15 residues. From germline, CDR1 is LGHDT and CDR2 YNNKEL (reference sequence). As DNA, the CDR3 is TGTGCCAGCGGCCATGGGACAGGCCGAGAGCAGCCCCAGCATTTT. Translation: CASGHGTGREQPQHF.

The genes are TRBV12-3 or TRBV12-4 and TRBJ2-1; 7 nucleotides line up with TRBD2. After removal of 4 bases from V and 4 bases from J, the junction contained 10 bases not matched to a gene. CDR3 length equals 16 residues. CDR3 nucleotides: TGTGCCAGCAGTTCCCCACTGGCGGGAGAGTACAATGAGCAGTTCTTC. It is translated as CASSSPLAGEYNEQFF.

In its sample, this clonotype was seen many times. The CDR3 coding sequence is TGTGCCAGCTTAACCGGAAAAGGATTCTCCTACAATGAGCAGTTCTTC. Amino acid sequence: CASLTGKGFSYNEQFF. The V gene is TRBV12-3 or TRBV12-4, the J gene TRBJ2-1; no clear D. This CDR3 has 16 amino acids. V was trimmed by 8 bases and J by 0 bases, leaving 17 bases between them.

This clonotype has at least ten counts. The chain recombines TRBV6-8 with TRBJ1-1; the D gene is possibly TRBD1 (5 bases). The germline V gene encodes CDR1 MNHGY and CDR2 SAAAGT. The CDR3 length is 13 residues. Trimming shortened V by 6 bases and J by 3 bases, and 11 bases separated the two germline ends. CDR3 residues: CASSLLGDTEAFF. The CDR3 bases are TGTGCCAGCAGCCTCTTGGGGGACACTGAAGCTTTCTTT.

This clonotype was counted a few times. The rearrangement joins TRBV27 to TRBJ2-1; 12 nucleotides match TRBD1. The CDR3 runs 16 residues. V shed 8 bases and J 1 base; nucleotides not matched to a gene: 6. Germline V gives CDR1 MNHEY, CDR2 SMNVEV (reference sequence). The CDR3 DNA sequence: TGTGCCAGCGGGGGACAGGGGGCTTTGTCCTACAATGAGCAGTTCTTC. This encodes CASGGQGALSYNEQFF.

This clonotype was seen a handful of times. The chain recombines TRBV11-2 with TRBJ2-1, with 9 bases lining up with TRBD1. Per the germline V gene, CDR1 is SGHAT and CDR2 is FQNNGV. V gave up 3 bases and J gave up 8 bases; unmatched junction bases: 5. The CDR3 is 14 amino acids. The CDR3 here is CASSFGTGPYEQFF. The CDR3 DNA follows: TGTGCCAGCAGCTTTGGGACAGGGCCCTATGAGCAGTTCTTC.

This clonotype was found many times. The rearrangement links TRBV6-5 to TRBJ2-7, with D possibly matching TRBD1 (6 bases). CDR3 length: 14 residues. Per the germline V gene, CDR1 is MNHEY and CDR2 is SVGAGI. Trimming removed 0 bases at V and 2 bases at J, with 8 bases between. For the CDR3, the DNA is TGTGCCAGCAGTTACTCGCAGGGGCCCTACGAGCAGTACTTC. Its translation is CASSYSQGPYEQYF.

This clonotype was counted many times. The V call is TRBV6-1, the J call TRBJ1-6; D perhaps matches TRBD1 (5 bases). The CDR3 is 15 amino acids. The germline V gene encodes CDR1 MNHNS and CDR2 SASEGT. V lost 1 base and J lost 10, with 14 bases in between. The CDR3 bases are TGTGCCAGCAGTGAAGGGGGTTGGGGGGTATCACCCCTCCACTTT. This encodes CASSEGGWGVSPLHF.

This clonotype was counted a few times. CDR3 nucleotides: TGTGCCAGCAGCCGGGGACTAGCGGGAGTAGGCACCGGGGAGCTGTTTTTT. It encodes CASSRGLAGVGTGELFF. The chain links TRBV7-9 to TRBJ2-2; TRBD2 matches at 14 bases. J was trimmed by 4 bases and V by 5 bases; bases with no gene match: 6. Germline V gives CDR1 SEHNR, CDR2 FQNEAQ (reference sequence). The CDR3 extends over 17 amino acids. The full variable domain, in which reference TRBV7-9 and TRBJ2-2 provide the parts outside the CDR3, is DTGVSQNPRHKITKRGQNVTFRCDPISEHNRLYWYRQTLGQGPEFLTYFQNEAQLEKSRLLSDRFSAERPKGSFSTLEIQRTEQGDSAMYLCASSRGLAGVGTGELFFGEGSRLTVL.

This clonotype turned up a few times. The chain carries TRBV5-1 and TRBJ1-2; possibly TRBD1 for D (6 bases). Germline CDR1 is SGHRS and CDR2 is YFSETQ. The CDR3 sequence is 16 residues long. Trimming stripped 0 bases from V and 6 bases from J, with 18 bases between. In DNA form, the CDR3 reads TGCGCCAGCAGCTTGGGTTTCCAGGGGAAGGAGGATGGCTACACCTTC. It codes for CASSLGFQGKEDGYTF. The full variable domain, completed using reference TRBV5-1 and TRBJ1-2, is KAGVTQTPRYLIKTRGQQVTLSCSPISGHRSVSWYQQTPGQGLQFLFEYFSETQRNKGNFPGRFSGRQFSNSRSEMNVSTLELGDSALYLCASSLGFQGKEDGYTFGSGTRLTVV.

This clonotype occurred many times. The CDR3 region is CATSDSVDRGSSYNSPLHF. CDR3 DNA: TGTGCCACCAGTGATTCCGTCGACAGGGGAAGCTCCTATAATTCACCCCTCCACTTT. This chain links TRBV24-1 with TRBJ1-6, with TRBD1 matching over 8 bases. In germline, CDR1 is KGHDR, CDR2 SFDVKD. The length of the CDR3 is 19 residues. Losses at the gene ends were 2 bases for V and 0 bases for J; bases not matched to a gene: 8.